This T cell receptor (beta chain) originates from a study of T cell responses to AZD1222 COVID-19 vaccine. Trimming removed 5 bases at V and 5 bases at J, with 15 bases between. Germline assignment: CDR1 SGHAT and CDR2 FQDESV (reference sequence). The CDR3 is made up of 14 amino acids. The repertoire was sequenced with immunoSEQ multiplex PCR; TCRdb's copy has only in-frame clones and lacks some. This table has around 100,000 clones, around 90% appearing once. The receptor was derived from an adult in good health. The V call is TRBV11-1, the J call TRBJ1-1, with a tentative D call TRBD1 (5 bases). Sample: peripheral blood, taken on day 0 of AZD1222 vaccination. CDR3 region: CASSLGRGGTEAFF. The CDR3 DNA follows: TGTGCCAGCAGCCTGGGGAGGGGCGGGACTGAAGCTTTCTTT.